The 8 T cell receptor beta chains below all came from one sample that was sequenced in a study of T-cell memory formation after mild COVID-19 (dated by TCRdb to the early 2020s). Receptor amplification or capture employed 5' RACE. Instrument used: Illumina NovaSeq 6000. TCRdb ran its own pipeline on the public reads, namely fastp trimming at Q25 and MiXCR clone calling, and kept in-frame beta chains. Entries that share a CDR3 protein sequence are merged under the most common genes and DNA. The sample table holds hundreds of thousands of distinct CDR3 sequences, of which approximately 21% were seen once. The ten largest clones represent about 8.4% of the sample. Sequenced input: PBMCs or a T cell subset sorted from them (not recorded which). Receptors were obtained from an adult woman who had mild COVID-19 (a few samples of this study predate the infection). The sample titles of this study are shuffled in the database, so cell type and time point are left out; the donor was told from shared clones.

V gene TRBV12-5 combines with J gene TRBJ1-1, with a weak D call TRBD1 (6 bases). This CDR3 contains 13 residues. Per germline, CDR1 LGHNT and CDR2 FRNRAP. V was shortened by 11 bases and J by 1 base, with 14 bases between the two germline ends. CDR3 amino acids: CAAEGQRNTEAFF. The CDR3 DNA sequence: TGTGCTGCCGAAGGACAGAGGAACACTGAAGCTTTCTTT.

J is TRBJ2-7 and V is TRBV30; possibly TRBD1 for D (6 bases). The germline V gene encodes CDR1 GTSNPN and CDR2 SVGIG (reference sequence). The CDR3 is 12 amino acids. Trimming pared 0 bases from V and 3 bases from J, leaving 6 bases between. DNA of the CDR3: TGTGCCTGGAGTGTCAGGGGCTACGAGCAGTACTTC. Amino acids: CAWSVRGYEQYF.

V is TRBV7-9 and J is TRBJ1-2; 7 positions agree with TRBD1. The V segment lost 4 bases and the J segment 0 bases; nucleotides outside the gene matches: 5. This CDR3 has 15 amino acids. In germline, CDR1 is SEHNR, CDR2 FQNEAQ (reference sequence). CDR3 coding DNA: TGTGCCAGCAGCTCAGACAGGGTATCTAACTATGGCTACACCTTC. This translates into CASSSDRVSNYGYTF.

This clonotype was recorded many times. One end of the junction is discordant with germline, which a read error may explain. The rearrangement links TRBV7-3 to TRBJ2-3, with D hard to call. The CDR3 runs to 13 residues. The germline V gene has CDR1 SGHTA and CDR2 FQGTGA. CDR3 sequence: CASSSTSTDTQYF. The CDR3 region has the DNA TGCGCCAGCAGCTCGACTAGCACAGATACGCAGTATTTT.

V is TRBV29-1 and J is TRBJ2-6; possible D gene TRBD1, 6 bases. The CDR3 is 16 amino acids. The V gene lost 6 bases and the J gene lost 0 bases, with 15 bases spanning the gap. Germline V gene sequence: CDR1 SQVTM, CDR2 ANQGSEA. The CDR3 loop is CSVYRDPSSGANVLTF. The CDR3 region has the DNA TGCAGCGTATACAGGGATCCTAGCTCTGGGGCCAACGTCCTGACTTTC.

The chain employs TRBV24-1 and TRBJ2-2; 13 bases fit TRBD2. CDR1 is KGHDR and CDR2 is SFDVKD in the germline V gene. The ends lost 4 bases at V and 0 bases at J; junction bases unmatched: 10. The CDR3 length is 20 residues. The CDR3 region has the DNA TGTGCCACCAGTGACCCCACTAGCGGGAGGGCCCGGGCGAACACCGGGGAGCTGTTTTTT. This gives the protein CATSDPTSGRARANTGELFF.

The chain links TRBV7-3 to TRBJ2-7; 7 positions agree with TRBD1. Germline CDR1 and CDR2: SGHTA and FQGTGA. This CDR3 contains 14 residues. The V segment lost 5 bases and the J segment 7 bases; nucleotides outside the gene matches: 11. DNA for the CDR3: TGTGCCAGCAGCCCAGGGACAGTCCCGGGGGAGCAGTACTTC. Residues: CASSPGTVPGEQYF.

The sample holds a few counts of this clonotype. The rearrangement uses TRBV7-2 and TRBJ2-5; 8 bases align to TRBD1. The V gene end was trimmed by 5 bases and the J gene end by 1 base; junction bases not matched to a gene: 9. The CDR3 consists of 16 residues. The germline V gene has CDR1 SGHTA and CDR2 FQGNSA. Here the CDR3 reads CASSRQQGVAQETQYF. The DNA of the CDR3 is TGTGCCAGCAGCCGCCAACAGGGGGTCGCCCAAGAGACCCAGTACTTC.